The clone carrying this T cell receptor (beta chain) showed up just once. Its antigen is currently unknown. This sample stems from a study of graft-versus-host responses after intestinal transplantation. Study-wide background: All recipients were transplanted with multivisceral, liver-intestinal, or isolated intestinal grafts. Overall study results and limits: Graft-donor T cell macrochimerism in patients accompanied high graft-versus-host to host-versus-graft clonal ratios in allografts. Researchers found GvH clones in recipient marrow, and some showed up first in ileum or blood. Researchers found peak circulating GvH clone levels linked to early post-transplant HvG declines.

Germline V lookup: CDR1 SGHNT, CDR2 YYREEE (reference sequence). CDR3 length: 17 residues. V lost 2 bases and J lost 4; bases outside the gene matches: 10. This table comes from immunoSEQ multiplex PCR, and its TCRdb copy is limited to in-frame clones, with some not included. The sample records around 99,000 clones, 87% being singletons. The chain carries TRBV5-4 and TRBJ2-1; 9 positions match TRBD2. The TCR sequence derives from a human donor who was the organ donor for an intestinal transplant. This specimen was unstimulated CD4+ T cells sorted from spleen or lymph node cells, taken before transplant. The CDR3 DNA reads as TGTGCCAGCAGCTTAGGCTTTGGCGGGAGGGCGTACAATGAGCAGTTCTTC. This codes for CASSLGFGGRAYNEQFF.